This TCR beta chain was captured by sequencing in a study of T cells in Graves' hyperthyroidism and ophthalmopathy. Study-wide background: At the time of initial diagnosis and before any treatment, peripheral blood was collected.

Amplified regions were TCR beta CDR3 sequences from RNA transcripts. The TCR CDR3 first-round RT-PCR relied on the HTBI primer set. From the multiplex PCR reads, TCRdb called clonotypes with MiXCR, one entry per CDR3 protein. The sample carries fewer than 450,000 distinct CDR3 sequences, around an eighth recorded once. The CDR3 loop spans 14 amino acids. V was pared by 9 bases and J by 3 bases, with 7 bases of the junction left unmatched. This clonotype occurred many times. The V gene is TRBV12-3 or TRBV12-4, the J gene TRBJ2-1, with 8 nucleotides matching TRBD1. The sample was blood. The TCR comes from a man aged 50 or older with Graves' ophthalmopathy. CDR3 loop: CASHQGAGYNEQFF. The DNA for the CDR3 is TGTGCCAGTCACCAGGGGGCCGGCTACAATGAGCAGTTCTTC.